This T cell receptor beta chain was identified during a study of shared clonotypes between healthy human individuals. As originally analysed: From ImmunoSEQ came sequences covering only the junction and carrying no quality scores, so filtering differed. Only in-frame clones appear in the TCRdb table, and some are missing; sequencing was by immunoSEQ multiplex PCR. V and J calls and clone size come straight from that table; D and trimming were deduced from the DNA. Of some 2,500,000 clones detected, under 95% appear once; the ten largest clones hold around 0.4%. For this clone: As yet, its antigen is unknown.

Study-wide points: A handful of donors held approximately 5% of naive CD4 clonotypes in common. Relative to memory subsets, naive subsets generally showed larger estimated richness.

All donors qualified as healthy HIV-negative adults and had experienced no recent acute infections or vaccinations. This sequence originates from a man between 18 and 35 years old in good health. Some clones in this sample may be carry-over from other donors' samples. The sample consisted of naive CD4+ T cells from PBMCs. As to subset: CD45RA+ positively selected.

CDR3 residues: CSGGGGGRGEAFF. CDR3 bases: TGCAGCGGCGGTGGTGGGGGGCGCGGAGAAGCTTTCTTT. The V call is TRBV29-1, the J call TRBJ1-1; the D gene is possibly TRBD1 (6 bases). This CDR3 comprises 13 residues. Looked up from germline, CDR1 is SQVTM and CDR2 is ANQGSEA. Trimming shortened V by 7 bases and J by 8 bases, and 20 bases separated the two germline ends.